This T cell receptor (beta chain) derives from a study of blood T cell repertoires in COVID-19. TCRdb keeps only in-frame clones here, not all; method: immunoSEQ multiplex PCR. This table holds approximately 220,000 clones, approximately 83% found once. The germline CDR1 and CDR2 sequences are MDHEN and SYDVKM. V was trimmed by 5 bases and J by 6 bases, leaving 13 bases between them. This CDR3 has 13 residues. The sequence was collected from a woman aged 55-70 years with acute or convalescent COVID-19. Sequencing input: peripheral blood. The chain combines TRBV28 with TRBJ1-1; D is unclear. CDR3 in amino acids: CASSQRPLPEAFF. The CDR3 DNA follows: TGTGCCAGCAGTCAACGTCCACTCCCTGAAGCTTTCTTT.